Listed below are T cell receptor beta chains from one sample, sequenced in a study of Graves' ophthalmopathy and Graves' hyperthyroidism. TCRdb redid the calling of the multiplex PCR reads with MiXCR, one entry per CDR3 protein. The sample consists of over a million distinct CDR3 sequences, about two fifths of them appearing once. Input material: peripheral blood or thyroid tissue (not recorded which). These receptors were obtained from an adult man with Graves' hyperthyroidism. CDR3s include the opening cysteine and the closing phenylalanine or tryptophan. A D gene is named only where the DNA matches it firmly. Some rows mark clone size as missing; the rest say once, few, many or name a class of expanded clone.

v_gene: TRBV6-5; abundance: NA; d_gene: NA; j_gene: TRBJ2-2; CDR3aa: CASNPLGGTGELFF; CDR3nt: TGTGCCAGCAACCCACTTGGGGGAACCGGGGAGCTGTTTTTT
v_gene: TRBV5-1; abundance: NA; d_gene: TRBD1; j_gene: TRBJ1-2; CDR3aa: CASSRDRAHGYTF; CDR3nt: TGCGCCAGCAGCCGGGACAGGGCGCATGGCTACACCTTC
v_gene: TRBV10-3; abundance: many; d_gene: NA; j_gene: TRBJ1-1; CDR3aa: CAISESAGTTEAFF; CDR3nt: TGTGCCATCAGTGAGTCTGCAGGGACGACTGAAGCTTTCTTT
v_gene: TRBV10-3; abundance: NA; d_gene: NA; j_gene: TRBJ1-5; CDR3aa: CAISESRDGEQPQHF; CDR3nt: TGTGCCATCAGTGAGTCGAGGGATGGCGAGCAGCCCCAGCATTTT
v_gene: TRBV10-2; abundance: NA; d_gene: NA; j_gene: TRBJ1-3; CDR3aa: CASSGRGTIYF; CDR3nt: TGCGCCAGCAGCGGCCGGGGCACCATATATTTT
v_gene: TRBV10-3; abundance: many; d_gene: NA; j_gene: TRBJ2-7; CDR3aa: CASRDTDYEQYF; CDR3nt: TGTGCCAGCCGGGACACGGACTACGAGCAGTACTTC
v_gene: TRBV6-6; abundance: NA; d_gene: TRBD1; j_gene: TRBJ2-2; CDR3aa: CASNLLWTGRTGELFF; CDR3nt: TGTGCCAGCAACCTCCTTTGGACAGGGAGGACCGGGGAGCTGTTTTTT
v_gene: TRBV7-9; abundance: many; d_gene: NA; j_gene: TRBJ1-6; CDR3aa: CASSYRQSSPLHF; CDR3nt: TGTGCCAGCAGCTACCGACAGTCCTCACCCCTCCACTTT
v_gene: TRBV5-1; abundance: many; d_gene: NA; j_gene: TRBJ2-7; CDR3aa: CASANTYEQYF; CDR3nt: TGCGCCAGCGCCAACACCTACGAGCAGTACTTC
v_gene: TRBV20-1; abundance: many; d_gene: TRBD1; j_gene: TRBJ1-2; CDR3aa: CSASLDRMIYGYTF; CDR3nt: TGCAGTGCCAGCCTGGACAGGATGATTTATGGCTACACCTTC
v_gene: TRBV12-3/TRBV12-4; abundance: NA; d_gene: TRBD1; j_gene: TRBJ1-1; CDR3aa: CASSWGTGPNTEAFF; CDR3nt: TGTGCCAGCAGTTGGGGGACAGGACCGAACACTGAAGCTTTCTTT
v_gene: TRBV18; abundance: NA; d_gene: NA; j_gene: TRBJ1-5; CDR3aa: CASSPGGPDQPQHF; CDR3nt: TGTGCCAGCTCACCAGGGGGGCCCGATCAGCCCCAGCATTTT
v_gene: TRBV19; abundance: many; d_gene: NA; j_gene: TRBJ1-5; CDR3aa: CASRGGGGSNQPQHF; CDR3nt: TGTGCCAGTAGGGGGGGCGGGGGTAGCAATCAGCCCCAGCATTTT
v_gene: TRBV14; abundance: NA; d_gene: NA; j_gene: TRBJ2-2; CDR3aa: CASSPRGGSYNTGELLF; CDR3nt: TGTGCCAGCAGCCCCCGAGGCGGCAGTTACAACACCGGGGAGCTGCTTTTT
v_gene: TRBV7-2; abundance: NA; d_gene: TRBD1; j_gene: TRBJ1-6; CDR3aa: CASSSPGQGTPLHF; CDR3nt: TGTGCCAGCAGTTCACCGGGACAGGGGACACCCCTCCACTTT
v_gene: TRBV24-1; abundance: many; d_gene: NA; j_gene: TRBJ2-7; CDR3aa: CATSDAGKNYEQYF; CDR3nt: TGTGCCACCAGTGATGCCGGGAAAAACTACGAGCAGTACTTC
v_gene: TRBV15; abundance: NA; d_gene: NA; j_gene: TRBJ2-7; CDR3aa: CATSIRGPPHEQYF; CDR3nt: TGTGCCACCAGCATCCGGGGACCTCCCCACGAGCAGTACTTC
v_gene: TRBV20-1; abundance: NA; d_gene: NA; j_gene: TRBJ2-5; CDR3aa: CSDQETQYF; CDR3nt: TGCAGTGACCAAGAGACCCAGTACTTC
v_gene: TRBV5-6; abundance: few; d_gene: NA; j_gene: TRBJ1-3; CDR3aa: CASSLAQGSSGNTIYF; CDR3nt: TGTGCCAGCAGCTTGGCCCAGGGGAGCTCTGGAAACACCATATATTTT